These 20 T cell receptor beta chains share one sample of origin, sequenced in a study of shared clonotypes between healthy human individuals. Assay: immunoSEQ multiplex PCR; the TCRdb copy retains only in-frame clones and omits some. The sample lists 1.6 million or so clones; roughly 96% were seen once. Sequencing used naive CD4+ T cells sorted from blood. The sample's subset: CD45RA+ positively selected. The receptor set was obtained from a man aged 25-40 years in good health.

The chain has TRBV6-5 and TRBJ1-5, with a weak D call TRBD1 (5 bases). Trimming removed 5 bases at V and 11 bases at J, with 16 bases between. The length of the CDR3 is 13 residues. In germline, CDR1 is MNHEY, CDR2 SVGAGI. CDR3 coding DNA: TGTGCCAGCAGTGAGGGGACGGGTGGAGCCCAGCATTTT. Protein: CASSEGTGGAQHF.

This clone was counted once. This chain links TRBV10-3 with TRBJ2-2; a weak D match, TRBD2 (5 bases). The CDR3 is 14 amino acids. The V end lost 5 bases, the J end lost 10 bases, and 17 bases lay between the germline ends. Germline V lookup: CDR1 ENHRY, CDR2 SYGVKD. The DNA for the CDR3 is TGTGCCATCAGTAGAGGGATCCCCCCGGAGGAGCTGTTTTTT. It specifies CAISRGIPPEELFF.

The genes are TRBV18 and TRBJ2-7; the match to TRBD1 covers 10 bases. V shed 3 bases and J 6 bases; nucleotides not matched to a gene: 8. This CDR3 spans 15 amino acids. CDR1 KGHSH and CDR2 LQKENI come from the germline V gene. The CDR3 loop is CASSPLGTGVGEQYF. In DNA form, the CDR3 reads TGTGCCAGCTCACCTCTCGGGACAGGGGTAGGCGAGCAGTACTTC.

V usage is TRBV5-1 and J usage is TRBJ2-7; 7 bases line up with TRBD1. There are 15 residues in the CDR3. Trimming removed 5 bases from V and 3 bases from J; junction bases left unmatched: 11. Germline V gene sequence: CDR1 SGHRS, CDR2 YFSETQ. The CDR3 DNA is TGCGCCAGCAGGCCACCAACAGGGGTTCTCTACGAGCAGTACTTC. Encoded protein: CASRPPTGVLYEQYF.

This sequence joins TRBV5-1 and TRBJ2-2; 9 positions agree with TRBD2. V lost 0 bases, J lost 0 bases, and 9 bases stayed unmatched. CDR3 length: 19 amino acids. Germline CDR1 reads SGHRS; CDR2 reads YFSETQ. The CDR3 here is CASSLAGGRALANTGELFF. CDR3 nucleotide sequence: TGCGCCAGCAGCTTGGCGGGCGGGAGGGCCCTCGCGAACACCGGGGAGCTGTTTTTT.

The chain joins TRBV13 to TRBJ1-2; 8 bases are shared with TRBD1. This CDR3 has 14 amino acids. With V trimmed by 6 bases and J by 4 bases, 7 bases remained unmatched. Germline V gene sequence: CDR1 PRHDT, CDR2 FYEKMQ (reference sequence). In DNA, the CDR3 is TGTGCCAGCAGAGAGACCGGGACAGGCTATGGCTACACCTTC. Translating it yields CASRETGTGYGYTF.

The CDR3 region is CASRWTGLNNEQFF. The CDR3 DNA is TGTGCCAGCAGATGGACAGGGCTTAACAATGAGCAGTTCTTC. This chain connects TRBV2 to TRBJ2-1; 8 nucleotides agree with TRBD1. The germline CDR1 and CDR2 sequences are SNHLY and FYNNEI. The junction had 6 bases not matched to a gene; V was cut back by 6 bases and J by 5 bases. This CDR3 contains 14 residues.

Remarks on this clone: The sample holds other DNA sequences that translate to the same CDR3. The genes are TRBV5-4 and TRBJ2-1, with D uncertain. The germline CDR1 and CDR2 sequences are SGHNT and YYREEE (reference sequence). This CDR3 has 13 amino acids. With 2 bases removed from V and 7 bases from J, the gap between germline ends came to 10 bases. In DNA, the CDR3 is TGTGCCAGCAGCTTAAAGAGACTGAATGAGCAGTTCTTC. Amino acids: CASSLKRLNEQFF.

This clone was counted a single time. The chain carries TRBV2 and TRBJ2-5; no definite D call. This CDR3 region has 12 residues. The germline gives CDR1 SNHLY, CDR2 FYNNEI. The V and J ends lost 0 bases and 7 bases respectively, with 6 bases between them. Here the CDR3 reads CASSEAGSTQYF. As DNA, the CDR3 is TGTGCCAGCAGTGAAGCCGGTTCGACCCAGTACTTC. The full variable domain, completed using reference TRBV2 and TRBJ2-5, is EPEVTQTPSHQVTQMGQEVILRCVPISNHLYFYWYRQILGQKVEFLVSFYNNEISEKSEIFDDQFSVERPDGSNFTLKIRSTKLEDSAMYFCASSEAGSTQYFGPGTRLLVL.

J is TRBJ2-2 and V is TRBV5-1, with 7 positions matching TRBD2. V gave up 0 bases and J gave up 7 bases; unmatched junction bases: 9. The germline gives CDR1 SGHRS, CDR2 YFSETQ. CDR3 length: 16 residues. CDR3 sequence (DNA): TGCGCCAGCAGCTTGGCCTTGGCGGGAGTACACGGGGAGCTGTTTTTT. Protein product: CASSLALAGVHGELFF.

V gene TRBV18 combines with J gene TRBJ1-2; 9 nucleotides agree with TRBD1. Germline V gene sequence: CDR1 KGHSH, CDR2 LQKENI. The CDR3 is made up of 16 amino acids. The trim removed 3 bases at V and 4 bases at J, leaving 9 bases unmatched. CDR3 DNA sequence: TGTGCCAGCTCACCCTTAGGACAGGGGCTATCCTATGGCTACACCTTC. This sequence encodes CASSPLGQGLSYGYTF.

The chain uses TRBV5-1 and TRBJ2-3, with D hard to call. The CDR3 is made up of 15 amino acids. CDR1 is SGHRS, CDR2 YFSETQ, per germline. The germline V and J ends were trimmed by 4 bases and 1 base, with 13 bases remaining between them. The CDR3 sequence is CASSPDPDRTDTQYF. CDR3 sequence (DNA): TGCGCCAGCAGCCCTGACCCAGACCGCACAGATACGCAGTATTTT. The complete variable domain, with remaining parts taken from reference TRBV5-1 and TRBJ2-3, reads KAGVTQTPRYLIKTRGQQVTLSCSPISGHRSVSWYQQTPGQGLQFLFEYFSETQRNKGNFPGRFSGRQFSNSRSEMNVSTLELGDSALYLCASSPDPDRTDTQYFGPGTRLTVL.

This chain uses TRBV5-4 with TRBJ2-3, with D perhaps being TRBD1 or TRBD2 (5 bases each). V lost 2 bases and J lost 6, with 16 bases in between. Germline lookup yields CDR1 SGHNT and CDR2 YYREEE (reference sequence). The CDR3 loop spans 15 amino acids. The CDR3 protein is CASSFEGKRSDTQYF. The CDR3 DNA sequence: TGTGCCAGCAGCTTCGAGGGGAAGAGGTCGGATACGCAGTATTTT.

This clone was counted once. The gene calls are TRBV28 and TRBJ1-2; D gene ambiguous. CDR1 is MDHEN and CDR2 is SYDVKM in the germline V gene. Trimming left V 6 bases short and J 9 bases short, with 11 bases between. This CDR3 has 11 residues. Here the CDR3 reads CASSPRNSYTF. The DNA of the CDR3 is TGTGCCAGCAGCCCGAGGAATAGCTACACCTTC.

V is TRBV6-1 and J is TRBJ1-2; D possibly corresponds to TRBD1 (6 bases). V lost 3 bases and J 2 bases, leaving 16 bases between the germline ends. From germline, CDR1 is MNHNS and CDR2 SASEGT. The CDR3 has 16 amino acids. In nucleotides, the CDR3 is TGTGCCAGCAGTGAGCGCTCACAGGGACGAAACTATGGCTACACCTTC. Its translation: CASSERSQGRNYGYTF.

V is TRBV7-9 and J is TRBJ2-1; D unclear. Germline loops: CDR1 SEHNR, CDR2 FQNEAQ (reference sequence). The CDR3 loop spans 11 amino acids. Trimming shortened V by 2 bases and J by 7 bases, and 3 bases separated the two germline ends. CDR3: CASSLLNEQFF. The DNA of the CDR3 is TGTGCCAGCAGCTTACTTAATGAGCAGTTCTTC.

The chain employs TRBV5-1 and TRBJ2-5; D remains ambiguous. The CDR3 contains 14 residues. Trimming took off 0 bases at V and 1 base at J, with 7 bases between the two ends. The germline V gene encodes CDR1 SGHRS and CDR2 YFSETQ. The CDR3 reads CASSLGNGQETQYF. Here the CDR3 DNA reads TGCGCCAGCAGCTTGGGGAACGGCCAAGAGACCCAGTACTTC.

This clone was seen more than once but under ten times. The chain uses TRBV6-5 and TRBJ1-2; D might be TRBD1 (6 bases). The CDR3 has 14 amino acids. With 5 bases removed from V and 4 bases from J, the gap between germline ends came to 14 bases. Germline assignment: CDR1 MNHEY and CDR2 SVGAGI. This CDR3 reads CASSNRQVRYGYTF. DNA of the CDR3: TGTGCCAGCAGTAACCGACAGGTCCGCTATGGCTACACCTTC.

The chain recombines TRBV11-2 with TRBJ1-1, with 7 bases lining up with TRBD1. Losses at the gene ends were 1 base for V and 4 bases for J; bases not matched to a gene: 3. CDR1 is SGHAT and CDR2 is FQNNGV in the germline V gene. The CDR3 consists of 14 residues. CDR3 sequence: CASSLVAGGTEAFF. In nucleotides, the CDR3 is TGTGCCAGCAGCTTAGTTGCAGGGGGCACTGAAGCTTTCTTT.

The chain links TRBV9 to TRBJ2-2, with D possibly called TRBD1 or TRBD2 (5 bases each). The germline CDR1 and CDR2 sequences are SGDLS and YYNGEE. V gave up 3 bases and J gave up 4 bases, with 22 bases separating them. The CDR3 has 18 residues. The CDR3: CASSATAGTPRGTGELFF. Here the CDR3 DNA reads TGTGCCAGCAGCGCAACAGCCGGGACCCCAAGGGGCACCGGGGAGCTGTTTTTT. Filled out from reference TRBV9 and TRBJ2-2, the complete variable domain reads DSGVTQTPKHLITATGQRVTLRCSPRSGDLSVYWYQQSLDQGLQFLIQYYNGEERAKGNILERFSAQQFPDLHSELNLSSLELGDSALYFCASSATAGTPRGTGELFFGEGSRLTVL.